These T cell receptor beta chains were read from a single sample in a study of T cell responses to AZD1222 COVID-19 vaccine. Generated by immunoSEQ multiplex PCR, the TCRdb table keeps only in-frame clones and is missing some. The sample carries roughly 150,000 clones, approximately 90% recorded once. This specimen was peripheral blood, taken on day 0 of AZD1222 vaccination. All receptors derive from an adult in good health. CDR3s include the opening cysteine and the closing phenylalanine or tryptophan. The size of a clone is reported for some rows only, either as once, few or many, or as a class for expanded clones.

v_gene	j_gene	abundance	CDR3aa
TRBV6-2/TRBV6-3	TRBJ1-6	-	CASIPLGGRSPLHF
TRBV19	TRBJ1-1	-	CASSIGPTADTEAFF
TRBV19	TRBJ1-3	-	CASRGRAESGNTIYF
TRBV12-5	TRBJ1-3	-	CASGTAGSANDGTIYF
TRBV6-2/TRBV6-3	TRBJ2-3	-	CASSTLRGPLGLDTQYF
TRBV3-1/TRBV3-2	TRBJ1-3	-	CASSQVPGDSGNTIYF
TRBV24-1	TRBJ2-1	-	CAVGEGSYNEQFF
TRBV10-3	TRBJ2-5	-	CAISELDTQETQYF
TRBV5-4	TRBJ1-2	-	CASSRQGLNYGYTF
TRBV13	TRBJ2-1	-	CASSSSGLENVNEQFF
TRBV12-5	TRBJ2-7	-	CASGPGGPYEQYF
TRBV20-1	TRBJ2-7	once	CSARAAYEQYF
TRBV7-8	TRBJ1-1	-	CASSQGRRPAFF
TRBV5-4	TRBJ2-7	-	CASSWGTGSYEQYF
TRBV7-2	TRBJ2-1	-	CASSAATGYNEQFF
TRBV5-1	TRBJ1-4	-	CASSVGTGGVATNEKLFF
TRBV18	TRBJ2-7	few	CASSAGVGPYEQYF
TRBV27	TRBJ2-5	-	CASTPSPAETQYF
TRBV6-2/TRBV6-3	TRBJ2-7	once	CASSATNRDYEQYF
TRBV5-1	TRBJ1-3	-	CASSHDRQGSGNTIYF
TRBV5-1	TRBJ1-2	-	CASSLVDLRDGYTF
TRBV28	TRBJ1-4	-	CASSPVDEKLFF
TRBV6-4	TRBJ1-6	-	CASSPDLSYNSPLHF
TRBV11-2	TRBJ1-1	-	CASSFLLGMNTEAFF
TRBV7-8	TRBJ1-6	-	CASSTQAGTGTTPLHF
TRBV29-1	TRBJ1-1	-	CSVRHGLNTEAFF
TRBV19	TRBJ1-2	-	CASSMGDGTELNYGYTF
TRBV5-1	TRBJ1-6	-	CASSLNTGTRNSPLHF
TRBV30	TRBJ1-5	-	CAWRRGTDQPQHF
TRBV5-1	TRBJ1-5	-	CASSLEGSINQPQHF
TRBV10-3	TRBJ2-6	-	CAISGGDIFRVLTF
TRBV6-1	TRBJ1-5	-	CASSEAEDRTWYQPQHF
TRBV11-3	TRBJ2-1	-	CASSLAERSSYNEQFF
TRBV12-3/TRBV12-4	TRBJ1-6	-	CASTPRENSPLHF
TRBV27	TRBJ2-6	-	CASRKGGWSSGANVLTF
TRBV10-3	TRBJ2-2	-	CAISEPSGTNTGELFF
TRBV2	TRBJ1-1	-	CAPVRGLRNTEAFF
TRBV5-1	TRBJ1-2	-	CASSDRVNYGYTF
TRBV19	TRBJ2-1	-	CASSIPGLAGVNEQFF
TRBV25-1	TRBJ2-4	-	CASRETRVGAKNIQYF
TRBV12-5	TRBJ1-5	-	CASGLAGQPQHF
TRBV27	TRBJ2-3	-	CASTPWGGGPNTQYF
TRBV5-1	TRBJ1-2	-	CASSATLTALYGYTF
TRBV7-2	TRBJ2-1	-	CASSLAIGAYNEQFF
TRBV12-5	TRBJ2-7	-	CASSSPGSYEQYF